This TCR beta chain is from a study of OX40 agonist ivuxolimab in advanced cancers. About the study as a whole: Ivuxolimab was a fully human IgG2 agonistic monoclonal antibody targeting the costimulatory receptor OX40 (CD134). Among the roughly 50 dose-escalation patients, around 20 had hepatocellular carcinoma, 15 or so melanoma, 9 renal cell carcinoma and 9 head and neck cancer. Three dose-escalation patients achieved partial responses, one with hepatocellular carcinoma and two with cutaneous melanoma. The monotherapy dose-escalation portion (N ≈ 55 patients) of the phase I ivuxolimab trial is reported in the paper. Intravenous ivuxolimab was administered to patients every 2 weeks at six dose levels: 0.01, 0.1, 0.3, 1.5, 3 and 10 mg/kg. Patients were allowed to have had prior anti-PD-1, anti-PD-L1 or anti-CTLA-4 therapy, and 40% to 45% of the dose-escalation patients had previously received checkpoint inhibitors. The point of sequencing TCRbeta in the periphery was to test whether ivuxolimab changed TCR sequence diversity and drove clonal T-cell expansion. A male proportion of around 81% and a mean age of approximately 61 years, ranging from roughly 20 to 80, were recorded for the dose-escalation cohort.

Patients with a history of autoimmune disease or receiving systemic immunosuppression were excluded from the trial. In every dose cohort, peripheral blood was drawn for TCR sequencing at baseline, cycle 4 day 1, and cycle 7 day 1. The samples were drawn from a first-in-human, open-label, multicenter phase I dose-escalation trial of ivuxolimab. Adults with locally advanced or metastatic melanoma, renal cell, hepatocellular, or head and neck squamous cell carcinoma were enrolled in the trial. CD4+ and CD8+ T cells were sorted separately from peripheral blood before TCR sequencing. Paper-wide results and their limitations: The antigen specificity of the clonally expanded peripheral T cells was not determined. After ivuxolimab, CD8+ T cells had more expanded clones than CD4+ T cells on average. In partial responders in the 0.1-3.0 mg/kg groups, normalized peripheral clonal expansion was found to be among the lowest, especially among CD8+ T cells. Low levels of normalized T-cell clonal expansion were also seen in some patients who did not respond. At doses of 0.1 to 3.0 mg/kg, clonal expansion of both CD4+ and CD8+ T cells in blood was seen between baseline and week 6.

Notes on this clone: What antigen it recognizes has not been identified. Per-nucleotide qualities are absent, and no much larger clonotype sits a single base away.

Trimming at the junction amounts to 2 bases on V and 6 bases on J, and the germline ends lie 10 bases apart. The germline V gene yields SGHAT for CDR1 and FQNNGV for CDR2. From the cysteine up to the phenylalanine, the CDR3 has a length of 13 residues. The read is trimmed to its CDR3 DNA, 39 bases read in frame from base 1. Genomic DNA was extracted from sorted cells for sequencing of the TCRbeta CDR3 region. The immunoSEQ Assay was used to sequence the TCRbeta CDR3 regions. TCRdb obtained this table from immuneACCESS and retained in-frame rearrangements with V and J assigned. These tables miss some clones; where compared with another copy, unresolved V genes account for less than half of the shortfall, and the remainder is unexplained. In all, the sample holds some 68,000 clones, and about 85% of those were seen once. Of the sample, 1.1% falls within the top ten clones.

This TCR came from an adult with an advanced solid tumor such as melanoma, head and neck, liver or kidney cancer. Recombination joined TRBV11-2 with TRBJ1-1, and possibly TRBD1, on 6 matching bases. The material sequenced was CD4+ or CD8+ T cells sorted from blood, taken in a trial of the OX40 agonist ivuxolimab. The bases read TGTGCCAGCAGCTTAACAGGGCTGTCTGAAGCTTTCTTT. Its translation is CASSLTGLSEAFF.